This is a list of T cell receptor beta chains from one sample in a study of CD8 T cells in ankylosing spondylitis. One entry per CDR3 protein results from TCRdb running MiXCR on the 5' RACE reads. This table holds 45,000 to 65,000 distinct CDR3 sequences, roughly 7.4% found once. The sequenced material came from blood, either unsorted or a sorted T cell fraction (not recorded which). The receptors come from a female donor with ankylosing spondylitis or in good health (not recorded which). CDR3s include the opening cysteine and the closing phenylalanine or tryptophan. A D gene is named only where the DNA matches it firmly. Expanded clones are given a class, and other clones once, few, many or no size at all.

TRBV5-1	many	.	TRBJ2-7	TGCGCCAGCAGCCCAAAACAGGGCTCCTACGAGCAGTACTTC	CASSPKQGSYEQYF
TRBV15	many	TRBD1	TRBJ2-3	TGTGCCACCAGCCAAGGGACAGACAACACAGATACGCAGTATTTT	CATSQGTDNTDTQYF
TRBV5-5	many	.	TRBJ2-2	TGTGCCAGCAGCCAGATCCGCACCGGGGAGCTGTTTTTT	CASSQIRTGELFF
TRBV20-1	.	.	TRBJ2-3	TGCTTCTGGGCACAGGCTCCGGGTAAGGCAGATACGCAGTATTTT	CFWAQAPGKADTQYF
TRBV27	many	.	TRBJ1-5	TGTGCCAGCAGTTTCACAGGCCATAATCAGCCCCAGCATTTT	CASSFTGHNQPQHF
TRBV3-1	many	.	TRBJ1-1	TGTGCCAGCAGCCAAGGATATCCAGGGAGGCTGAACACTGAAGCTTTCTTT	CASSQGYPGRLNTEAFF
TRBV5-6	.	TRBD1	TRBJ1-1	TGTGCCAGCAGCTGGGGACAGGGGGGGAACACTGAAGCTTTCTTT	CASSWGQGGNTEAFF
TRBV20-1	many	TRBD2	TRBJ2-3	TGCAGTGCTAGCGGCGCGGGGGGGCAGGATACGCAGTATTTT	CSASGAGGQDTQYF
TRBV6-2/TRBV6-3	many	.	TRBJ2-3	TGTGCCAGCAGTTACGAGGCCTTGACAGATACGCAGTATTTT	CASSYEALTDTQYF
TRBV5-1	medium-sized	.	TRBJ2-7	TGCGCCAGCAGCTTGGTCTGGGGAGAGCAGTACTTC	CASSLVWGEQYF
TRBV28	many	TRBD1	TRBJ1-3	TGTGCCAGCAGTTCCCCAGGGGGGTCGAACACCATATATTTT	CASSSPGGSNTIYF
TRBV12-3/TRBV12-4	many	.	TRBJ1-1	TGTGCCAGCAGATACCCAAGAGGTCACAGGGAGTGGACTGAAGCTTTCTTT	CASRYPRGHREWTEAFF
TRBV7-2	many	TRBD1	TRBJ2-7	TGTGCCAGCAGCTTAGGCAGGGGGCAGTACGAGCAGTACTTC	CASSLGRGQYEQYF
TRBV7-9	many	.	TRBJ1-1	TGTGCCAGCACCGACCCTATCGGGGCTCTGAACACTGAAGCTTTCTTT	CASTDPIGALNTEAFF
TRBV7-6	few	.	TRBJ2-5	TGTGCCAGCAGCTTGGGCGGCCAAGAGACCCAGTACTTC	CASSLGGQETQYF
TRBV6-1	many	.	TRBJ2-5	TGTGCCAGCAGCTCTGGACGTTTGGAGACCCAGTACTTC	CASSSGRLETQYF
TRBV2	many	.	TRBJ2-2	TGTGCCAGCAGTCTACAGGGGCGGGGCGGGGAGCTGTTTTTT	CASSLQGRGGELFF
TRBV28	many	TRBD1	TRBJ1-6	TGTGCCAGCTACCCGGGACAGGGATATTCACCCCTCCACTTT	CASYPGQGYSPLHF
TRBV30	many	.	TRBJ1-1	TGTGCCTGGAGTGGGACAGTAATGAACACTGAAGCTTTCTTT	CAWSGTVMNTEAFF
TRBV5-1	many	TRBD1	TRBJ2-3	TGCGCAACCCGGCGGGACAGGGGCACAGATACGCAGTATTTT	CATRRDRGTDTQYF
TRBV20-1	many	.	TRBJ2-3	TGCAGTGCTACCAGTTCGGGACGCCCAGATACGCAGTATTTT	CSATSSGRPDTQYF
TRBV20-1	many	.	TRBJ2-2	TGCAGTGCCCGTACTAGAGCGGGTACCGGGGAGCTGTTTTTT	CSARTRAGTGELFF
TRBV12-5	many	.	TRBJ1-1	TGTGCTAGTGGTACCGGGACTCCGGGGAGGGGGAACACTGAAGCTTTCTTT	CASGTGTPGRGNTEAFF
TRBV6-2/TRBV6-3	many	.	TRBJ2-2	TGTGCCAGCAGTTACTATCAGCACGGGGAGCTGTTTTTT	CASSYYQHGELFF
TRBV18	many	.	TRBJ1-2	TGTGCCAGCTCACCCCTATATGTTGGCTATGGCTACACCTTC	CASSPLYVGYGYTF
TRBV7-8	many	.	TRBJ2-7	TGTGCCAGCAGCTTAGGGACTATAGATGCGTACTTC	CASSLGTIDAYF
TRBV29-1	many	TRBD1	TRBJ2-7	TGCAGCGTCGGACAGGGGGCCTACGAGCAGTACTTC	CSVGQGAYEQYF
TRBV10-3	many	.	TRBJ2-5	TGTGCCATCAGTGAGTCGACAGGATTTCAAGAGACCCAGTACTTC	CAISESTGFQETQYF
TRBV18	many	.	TRBJ2-5	TGTGCCAGCTCACCTCTCTCCCAGGGCTTGAAGACCCAGTACTTC	CASSPLSQGLKTQYF
TRBV12-3/TRBV12-4	many	.	TRBJ1-5	TGTGCCAGCACCCGCGGGACATTTAATCAGCCCCAGCATTTT	CASTRGTFNQPQHF
TRBV3-1	many	.	TRBJ2-2	TGTGCCAGCAGCCAAGAAGGGGCCCGGGTCGGCGGGGAGCTGTTTTTT	CASSQEGARVGGELFF
TRBV10-3	many	TRBD1	TRBJ2-1	TGTGCCATCACCGGACAGGACAATGAGCAGTTCTTC	CAITGQDNEQFF
TRBV10-3	few	.	TRBJ1-5	TGTGCCATCGGATTACAGGGTTCGGGCAATCAGCCCCAGCATTTT	CAIGLQGSGNQPQHF
TRBV4-2	many	TRBD1	TRBJ1-1	TGTGCCAGCAGCATCGGACAGGGGCGGGGGAACACTGAAGCTTTCTTT	CASSIGQGRGNTEAFF
TRBV3-1	.	TRBD1	TRBJ1-3	TGTGCCAGCAGCCGATCCGGGACAGGTAGCTCTGGAAACACCATATATTTT	CASSRSGTGSSGNTIYF
TRBV19	many	.	TRBJ2-3	TGTGCCAGTAGTATAGACCCAGATACGCAGTATTTT	CASSIDPDTQYF
TRBV7-9	.	.	TRBJ1-1	TGTGCCAGCAGCTTGCCTATAGGGACTGAAGCTTTCTTT	CASSLPIGTEAFF
TRBV5-1	many	.	TRBJ1-5	TGCGCCAGCAGCTTACAGGGATATAGCAATCAGCCCCAGCATTTT	CASSLQGYSNQPQHF
TRBV6-5	many	.	TRBJ1-1	TGTGCCAGCAGCCTAGAGGGTGTCACTGAAGCTTTCTTT	CASSLEGVTEAFF
TRBV7-8	many	.	TRBJ2-1	TGTGCCAGCAGCTTAGGGGCAAATGAGCAGTTCTTC	CASSLGANEQFF
TRBV7-9	.	.	TRBJ1-4	TGTGCCAGCAGCTTATTTCGGGCAGGCGAGTCTAATGAAAAACTGTTTTTT	CASSLFRAGESNEKLFF
TRBV5-1	many	TRBD1	TRBJ2-5	TGCGCCAGCAGGCCGGGACAGGGCCTCCAAGAGACCCAGTACTTC	CASRPGQGLQETQYF
TRBV20-1	many	.	TRBJ2-1	TGCAGTAACCACAGGACCAGCTCCTACAATGAGCAGTTCTTC	CSNHRTSSYNEQFF
TRBV5-1	many	TRBD1	TRBJ2-2	TGCGCCAGCAGCCGTCGGGACAGAGGAAACACCGGGGAGCTGTTTTTT	CASSRRDRGNTGELFF
TRBV5-1	many	.	TRBJ2-2	TGCGCCAGCAGCTCCAGGGAGACCGGGGAGCTGTTTTTT	CASSSRETGELFF
TRBV12-3/TRBV12-4	many	.	TRBJ1-1	TGTGCCAGCAGTTTCAAGGGGAGTGAAGCTTTCTTT	CASSFKGSEAFF
TRBV7-2	.	.	TRBJ1-5	TGTGCCAGCAGCTTAGGGGATCCGCAGCCCCAGCATTTT	CASSLGDPQPQHF
TRBV6-2/TRBV6-3	many	.	TRBJ2-7	TGTGCCAGCTCGGATCGGGACAAGGAGTACTTC	CASSDRDKEYF
TRBV7-2	.	TRBD1	TRBJ1-5	TGTGCCAGCACCCTGGGACAGGGGGTCCCTGTTAGTCAGCCCCAGCATTTT	CASTLGQGVPVSQPQHF
TRBV6-1	many	.	TRBJ2-7	TGTGCCAGCACAGGTGCCTACGAGCAGTACTTC	CASTGAYEQYF
TRBV11-2	many	.	TRBJ1-6	TGTGCCAGCAGCTTAAAAGGGTACAATTCACCCCTCCACTTT	CASSLKGYNSPLHF
TRBV20-1	many	.	TRBJ1-1	TGCAGTGCTAGGAAGGGAAATCAGAACACTGAAGCTTTCTTT	CSARKGNQNTEAFF
TRBV6-2/TRBV6-3	many	.	TRBJ2-3	TGTGCCAGCAGTTATTTTTCCAGCACAGATACGCAGTATTTT	CASSYFSSTDTQYF